The clone carrying this TCR beta chain was counted a few times. The table came from immunoSEQ multiplex PCR; TCRdb's copy has only in-frame clones and leaves some out. This table holds about 150,000 clones, more than 85% found once. The data stem from a study of control samples from healthy donors and cancer patients. Germline V gene data show CDR1 as SGHAT and CDR2 as FQNNGV. The CDR3 is 16 amino acids. J was trimmed by 4 bases and V by 0 bases; bases with no gene match: 6. The chain carries TRBV11-2 and TRBJ2-7, with 10 bases that match TRBD2. This TCR was sampled from a middle-aged woman in good health. The sequenced sample was blood. CDR3 nucleotide sequence: TGTGCCAGCAGCTTAGATCGAGCGGGGGGGAAATACGAGCAGTACTTC. Its translation is CASSLDRAGGKYEQYF.